This T cell receptor beta chain was retrieved from a study of blood T cell repertoires in COVID-19. Germline V gene lookup returns CDR1 SNHLY and CDR2 FYNNEI. The CDR3 sequence is 17 residues long. V shed 6 bases and J 0 bases; nucleotides not matched to a gene: 11. The data were produced by immunoSEQ multiplex PCR, yet TCRdb's version contains in-frame clones alone and is incomplete. Of fewer than 250,000 clones in the sample, approximately 90% are singletons; the top ten hold 0.82%. Sequenced: peripheral blood. This clonotype was obtained from a man in his fifties or sixties with COVID-19, enrolled during active disease. The V gene is TRBV2, the J gene TRBJ1-3, with TRBD1 identical over 7 bases. CDR3 in DNA: TGTGCCAGCAGCCCCGGGACAGTAGCTTTCTCTGGAAACACCATATATTTT. Protein product: CASSPGTVAFSGNTIYF.